The 24 T cell receptor beta chains below were found in one sample sequenced in a study of T cell responses to AZD1222 COVID-19 vaccine (dated by TCRdb to the early 2020s). The method was the immunoSEQ multiplex PCR assay. Imported from immuneACCESS, the table was reduced by TCRdb to in-frame sequences with V and J called. These copies leave out some clones; in studies compared against another copy, an unresolved V gene accounts for under half, and the cause of the remainder is not known. This sample comprises tens of thousands of clones, 83% of them detected only once. The ten largest clones add up to around 50% of the sample. Sample time point, as interpreted from the label and publication: baseline before first vaccination. Specimen: peripheral blood, collected on day 0 of AZD1222 vaccination. These TCRs come from an adult in good health.

This sequence joins TRBV9 and TRBJ1-2, with D possibly being TRBD1 (5 bases). The CDR3 has 13 amino acids. Trimming took off 4 bases at V and 4 bases at J, with 11 bases between the two ends. Germline CDR1 and CDR2: SGDLS and YYNGEE. DNA for the CDR3: TGTGCCAGCAGCCCCAGGGATGGCTATGGCTACACCTTC. Translating it yields CASSPRDGYGYTF.

The rearrangement joins TRBV30 to TRBJ2-1, with D uncertain. The germline V gene encodes CDR1 GTSNPN and CDR2 SVGIG (reference sequence). The CDR3 is 14 amino acids. Deletions cut 3 bases from V and 8 bases from J, with 17 bases between. DNA of the CDR3: TGTGCCTGGAGGCCGAGCCCGGTTGGGGATGAGCAGTTCTTC. Translation gives CAWRPSPVGDEQFF.

The chain couples TRBV5-1 to TRBJ2-3, with 8 bases that match TRBD1. The CDR3 consists of 19 residues. After removal of 4 bases from V and 0 bases from J, the junction contained 16 bases not matched to a gene. Per the germline V gene, CDR1 is SGHRS and CDR2 is YFSETQ. As DNA, the CDR3 is TGCGCCAGCAGCCTACTACCGGGACAGGCAGATGTGAGCACAGATACGCAGTATTTT. As protein: CASSLLPGQADVSTDTQYF.

The table lists this clone with a count of one. The rearrangement joins TRBV24-1 to TRBJ1-1, with D perhaps TRBD1 (6 bases). V shed 3 bases and J shed 1 base, with 11 bases lying between them. The CDR3 length is 15 residues. Germline CDR1 KGHDR, CDR2 SFDVKD. The DNA for the CDR3 is TGTGCCACCAGTGATCCGGACAGACCGAACACTGAAGCTTTCTTT. Its protein product is CATSDPDRPNTEAFF.

This chain links TRBV15 with TRBJ2-5, with 11 bases fitting TRBD1. Germline V lookup: CDR1 LNHNV, CDR2 YYDKDF (reference sequence). The CDR3 totals 19 residues. V trimming: 5 bases; J trimming: 2 bases; junction bases outside the gene matches: 16. CDR3 loop: CATSVDKYRGTGGQETQYF. The CDR3 bases are TGTGCCACCAGCGTAGACAAGTACCGCGGGACAGGGGGGCAAGAGACCCAGTACTTC.

The chain is built from TRBV11-2 and TRBJ2-1; possibly TRBD2 for D (5 bases). The V and J ends lost 2 bases and 0 bases respectively, with 5 bases between them. The CDR3 sequence is 14 residues long. The germline V gene has CDR1 SGHAT and CDR2 FQNNGV. The CDR3 DNA is TGTGCCAGCAGCTTACGGGACTCCTACAATGAGCAGTTCTTC. This encodes CASSLRDSYNEQFF.

The V gene is TRBV7-2, the J gene TRBJ2-1, with a possible D match to TRBD1 (6 bases). Germline V gene sequence: CDR1 SGHTA, CDR2 FQGNSA. The CDR3 is 13 amino acids. The germline V and J ends were trimmed by 1 base and 8 bases, with 9 bases remaining between them. The CDR3 spells CASSLEQGYEQFF. The DNA for the CDR3 is TGTGCCAGCAGCTTAGAACAGGGCTATGAGCAGTTCTTC.

This rearrangement joins TRBV4-1 to TRBJ1-6; 11 bases map to TRBD1. V lost 3 bases to trimming and J lost 8 bases; unmatched junction nucleotides: 3. Germline CDR1 MGHRA, CDR2 YSYEKL. The CDR3 sequence is 15 residues long. The CDR3 here is CASSQGQGVDSPLHF. DNA of the CDR3: TGCGCCAGCAGCCAGGGACAGGGGGTGGATTCACCCCTCCACTTT.

This clone was seen more than once but under ten times. This sequence joins TRBV6-4 and TRBJ2-1; unclear D gene. There are 13 residues in the CDR3. V was trimmed by 4 bases and J by 10 bases, leaving 14 bases between them. CDR1 and CDR2 from the germline V gene are MRHNA and SNTAGT. CDR3 protein: CASSVTQRREQFF. Written as DNA, the CDR3 is TGTGCCAGCAGTGTGACCCAACGCCGGGAGCAGTTCTTC.

This clone appeared a few times. The gene calls are TRBV28 and TRBJ2-7; the match to TRBD2 covers 7 bases. Germline trimming cut 5 bases from V and 0 bases from J; bases unmatched to any gene: 7. The CDR3 runs to 15 residues. CDR1 and CDR2 (germline): MDHEN, SYDVKM. The CDR3 nucleotides read TGTGCCAGCAGTCCGGGGGGACGGCGCTCCTACGAGCAGTACTTC. It translates to CASSPGGRRSYEQYF.

The chain combines TRBV28 with TRBJ2-2; D unresolved. V was pared by 8 bases and J by 3 bases, with 7 bases between. The V gene's germline CDR1 is MDHEN and CDR2 SYDVKM. This CDR3 region has 12 residues. CDR3 DNA sequence: TGTGCCAGCCTCCGAGACACCGGGGAGCTGTTTTTT. Its translation is CASLRDTGELFF.

The V and J genes are TRBV5-8 and TRBJ2-3; weak D call: TRBD2 (6 bases). CDR3 length: 17 residues. The V end was cut by 4 bases, the J end by 1 base, with 19 bases between. Germline assignment: CDR1 SGHTS and CDR2 YDEGEE. CDR3 protein: CASSRVRRARGTDTQYF. The CDR3 DNA follows: TGTGCCAGCAGCCGCGTTCGGAGGGCGAGGGGCACAGATACGCAGTATTTT.

The chain's CDR3 is CASRPRQGANQPQHF. The CDR3 DNA reads as TGTGCCAGCAGGCCTAGACAGGGGGCGAATCAGCCCCAGCATTTT. This rearrangement joins TRBV28 to TRBJ1-5; 10 nucleotides line up with TRBD1. Trimming cost V 6 bases and J 4 bases; bases outside gene matches: 6. Germline CDR1 and CDR2: MDHEN and SYDVKM. CDR3 length: 15 amino acids.

V and J are TRBV28 and TRBJ2-3; either TRBD1 or TRBD2 may supply D (6 bases each). Trimming left V 4 bases short and J 6 bases short, with 14 bases between. Germline values: CDR1 MDHEN, CDR2 SYDVKM. The CDR3 extends over 14 amino acids. The CDR3 reads CASSSPGGPDTQYF. CDR3 sequence (DNA): TGTGCCAGCAGTTCCCCCGGGGGCCCCGATACGCAGTATTTT.

The J gene is TRBJ2-6, the V gene TRBV12-5; 7 bases align to TRBD1. Germline V gene lookup returns CDR1 LGHNT and CDR2 FRNRAP. Unmatched junction bases numbered 12, after V lost 5 bases and J lost 2 bases. CDR3 length: 18 amino acids. CDR3 loop: CASGRGTDTRPGANVLTF. The CDR3 DNA reads as TGTGCTAGTGGTCGTGGGACAGATACGCGTCCTGGGGCCAACGTCCTGACTTTC.

This chain uses TRBV14 with TRBJ2-1; 9 nucleotides align to TRBD1. Per germline, CDR1 SGHDN and CDR2 FVKESK. The junction had 3 bases not matched to a gene; V was cut back by 1 base and J by 8 bases. The CDR3 consists of 14 residues. As DNA, the CDR3 is TGTGCCAGCAGCCAAGCAACAGGGGGCGATGAGCAGTTCTTC. Its translation is CASSQATGGDEQFF. The full variable domain, with the rest looked up from reference TRBV14 and TRBJ2-1, is EAGVTQFPSHSVIEKGQTVTLRCDPISGHDNLYWYRRVMGKEIKFLLHFVKESKQDESGMPNNRFLAERTGGTYSTLKVQPAELEDSGVYFCASSQATGGDEQFFGPGTRLTVL.

The CDR3: CASSLSRGKREVGYNEQFF. The CDR3 DNA sequence: TGTGCCAGCAGCTTGTCGCGGGGGAAGCGGGAGGTGGGTTACAATGAGCAGTTCTTC. The V and J genes are TRBV5-5 and TRBJ2-1, with TRBD2 identical over 9 bases. The V gene end was trimmed by 1 base and the J gene end by 4 bases; junction bases not matched to a gene: 15. Germline CDR1 and CDR2: SGHKS and YYEKEE (reference sequence). The CDR3 consists of 19 residues.

The V gene is TRBV27, the J gene TRBJ2-7; D is unclear. This CDR3 contains 15 residues. Germline V gene lookup returns CDR1 MNHEY and CDR2 SMNVEV (reference sequence). The V end was cut by 8 bases, the J end by 0 bases, with 17 bases between. CDR3 sequence: CASAYRREPSYEQYF. In nucleotides, the CDR3 is TGTGCCAGCGCATACCGTCGCGAACCCTCCTACGAGCAGTACTTC.

The chain uses TRBV11-3 and TRBJ2-1, with 7 bases aligning to TRBD2. This CDR3 has 15 residues. Trimming at V came to 5 bases and at J to 8 bases, leaving 12 bases not matched to a gene. Germline CDR1 and CDR2: SGHNT and YENEEA. CDR3 amino acids: CASSRPGGSPDEQFF. In DNA, the CDR3 is TGTGCCAGCAGCCGCCCTGGCGGGAGTCCCGATGAGCAGTTCTTC.

This chain uses TRBV7-4 with TRBJ1-6, with 7 bases identical to TRBD1. Germline CDR1 and CDR2: SGHVT and SQSDAQ. The trim removed 7 bases at V and 8 bases at J, leaving 11 bases unmatched. This CDR3 contains 15 residues. CDR3 residues: CASTRRRGLDSPLHF. The CDR3 DNA follows: TGTGCCAGCACCCGGCGCAGGGGGTTGGATTCACCCCTCCACTTT.

DNA of the CDR3: TGTGCCAGCAGCTTATCGGCAGGGGGAACCTACGAGCAGTACTTC. Its translation: CASSLSAGGTYEQYF. The chain links TRBV7-9 to TRBJ2-7; 7 bases line up with TRBD1. The ends lost 2 bases at V and 2 bases at J; junction bases unmatched: 6. This CDR3 is 15 amino acids long. CDR1 SEHNR and CDR2 FQNEAQ come from the germline V gene (reference sequence).

The chain carries TRBV5-5 and TRBJ2-7, with D perhaps matching TRBD1 or TRBD2 (5 bases each). This CDR3 comprises 13 residues. Deletions cut 4 bases from V and 2 bases from J, with 10 bases between. Germline assignment: CDR1 SGHKS and CDR2 YYEKEE (reference sequence). The CDR3 here is CASSRDGTYEQYF. CDR3 bases: TGTGCCAGCAGCCGGGACGGAACCTACGAGCAGTACTTC. Drawing the rest from reference TRBV5-5 and TRBJ2-7, the complete variable domain is DAGVTQSPTHLIKTRGQQVTLRCSPISGHKSVSWYQQVLGQGPQFIFQYYEKEERGRGNFPDRFSARQFPNYSSELNVNALLLGDSALYLCASSRDGTYEQYFGPGTRLTVT.

The chain combines TRBV6-2 or TRBV6-3 with TRBJ2-3; no firm D call. Germline CDR1 reads MNHEY; CDR2 reads SVGEGT. The length of the CDR3 is 14 residues. V was shortened by 2 bases and J by 4 bases, with 10 bases between the two germline ends. The CDR3 region has the DNA TGTGCCAGCAGTTACGCGGCTAGGCCAGATACGCAGTATTTT. This codes for CASSYAARPDTQYF.

This chain connects TRBV24-1 to TRBJ2-1; 7 bases align to TRBD1. This CDR3 region has 13 residues. The germline V gene encodes CDR1 KGHDR and CDR2 SFDVKD. Trimming removed 0 bases from V and 10 bases from J; junction bases left unmatched: 2. CDR3 coding DNA: TGTGCCACCAGTGATTTGAGGGGGCTGGAGCAGTTCTTC. Translating gives CATSDLRGLEQFF.